This is a list of T cell receptor beta chains from one sample in a study of cytomegalovirus exposure and HLA in healthy donors. Clones were sequenced by immunoSEQ multiplex PCR, and TCRdb holds only the in-frame ones, with some missing. The sample lists 130,000 to 150,000 clones, around three quarters seen once, with around 6.8% in the top ten. The source material was PBMCs. The receptor set was obtained from a man in his forties or fifties in good health and CMV-seropositive. Each CDR3 is given with its conserved first and last residue. D genes are given only for firm matches. Not every row has a clone size; where given, it reads once, few, many or a size class.

>TRBV6-1|TRBD2|TRBJ2-1|few
TGTGCCAGCAGTGGTCACAGAGCTAGCGGGATCTCCTACAATGAGCAGTTCTTC
CASSGHRASGISYNEQFF
>TRBV27|-|TRBJ2-7|-
TGTGCCAGCAGTAGGGACTCCAGCTCCTACGAGCAGTACTTC
CASSRDSSSYEQYF
>TRBV6-5|TRBD1|TRBJ2-7|-
TGTGCCAGCAGTTACTCAGAGACAGGGTACGAGCAGTACTTC
CASSYSETGYEQYF
>TRBV11-2|TRBD2|TRBJ2-3|-
TGTGCCAGCAGCTCCACACTAGCGGGGGGCCCCACAGATACGCAGTATTTT
CASSSTLAGGPTDTQYF
>TRBV7-8|-|TRBJ1-2|-
TGTGCCAGCAGCGGACAGAAGACTCGCTACACCTTC
CASSGQKTRYTF
>TRBV27|-|TRBJ1-1|-
TGTGCCAGCAGTTCGACAGTAAACACTGAAGCTTTCTTT
CASSSTVNTEAFF
>TRBV21-1|-|TRBJ1-2|-
TGTGCCAGCAGAGAAGGGGTGCGTTCCTTCGGCTACACCTTC
CASREGVRSFGYTF
>TRBV12-5|-|TRBJ1-1|-
TGTGCTAGTGGGGGAGACACTGAAGCTTTCTTT
CASGGDTEAFF
>TRBV5-1|-|TRBJ1-3|-
TGCGCCAGCAGCCCCGGGACATACTCTGGAAACACCATATATTTT
CASSPGTYSGNTIYF
>TRBV15|-|TRBJ2-1|few
TGTGCCACCAGCAGAGATAGAGCCGATTACAATGAGCAGTTCTTC
CATSRDRADYNEQFF
>TRBV6-6|-|TRBJ2-7|-
TGTGCCAGCAGTTATTCCGCCGGGTACGAGCAGTACTTC
CASSYSAGYEQYF
>TRBV29-1|TRBD2|TRBJ2-3|-
TGCAGCGTTGAACCGGACCAGGGAGGGACAGATACGCAGTATTTT
CSVEPDQGGTDTQYF
>TRBV7-9|TRBD1|TRBJ1-5|-
TGTGCCAGCAGCGGGGACAGGGGAGGCAATCAGCCCCAGCATTTT
CASSGDRGGNQPQHF
>TRBV5-1|TRBD1|TRBJ2-1|few
TGCGCCAGCAGCTCGGGACAGCAAGCCTACAATGAGCAGTTCTTC
CASSSGQQAYNEQFF
>TRBV7-2|-|TRBJ2-5|once
TGTGCCACCAGGGGCGGGGGCCAAGAGACCCAGTACTTC
CATRGGGQETQYF
>TRBV5-1|TRBD1|TRBJ1-1|-
TGCGCCAGCAGCTTGGAGGGGGCGCACACTGAAGCTTTCTTT
CASSLEGAHTEAFF
>TRBV7-9|TRBD2|TRBJ2-7|-
TGTGCCATCCTAGCGGGGGAGCGCCCCTCCTACGAGCAGTACTTC
CAILAGERPSYEQYF
>TRBV9|-|TRBJ2-1|-
TGTGCCAGCAGCGTAGGTAGTGAGCAGTTCTTC
CASSVGSEQFF